Included here is one T cell receptor (beta chain) sequence, with context. The V gene's germline CDR1 is LNHDA and CDR2 SQIVND (reference sequence). This CDR3 is built from 15 residues. Trimming left V 4 bases short and J 3 bases short, with 13 bases between. Here immunoSEQ multiplex PCR was the method, and the copy in TCRdb shows in-frame clones only, minus some. Seen here are over 15,000 clones, about 81% observed once, and the top ten hold more than 8%. The data were taken from a study of blood T cell repertoires in COVID-19. The V and J genes are TRBV19 and TRBJ2-1; the D gene is possibly TRBD2 (6 bases). This receptor was identified in a man aged 60-69 years with acute or convalescent COVID-19. Sequencing was carried out using peripheral blood. CDR3 loop: CASSTSSRDYNEQFF. The CDR3 nucleotides are TGTGCCAGTAGTACCAGCTCGCGGGACTACAATGAGCAGTTCTTC.